These T cell receptor beta chains were read from a single sample in a study of T cell repertoires in cytomegalovirus infection. MiXCR, run by TCRdb on the reads, gives a single entry per CDR3 protein. The sample carries about 210,000 distinct CDR3 sequences, around 6.2% recorded once. The sample was PBMCs. These receptors all come from a human donor in good health (CMV status not recorded). Some clones in this sample may be carry-over from other donors' samples. The CDR3 runs from the conserved cysteine through the conserved F or W. Fields, in order: J gene, V gene, CDR3 protein.

>TRBJ1-5|TRBV7-8
CASSSPGQLNQPQHF
>TRBJ2-7|TRBV27
CAASPPGQLEEYF
>TRBJ1-3|TRBV7-9
CASSSNIGDTIYF
>TRBJ1-2|TRBV2
CASSPGTGPLGYTF
>TRBJ1-5|TRBV7-2
CASSFGFPQPQHF
>TRBJ2-2|TRBV12-3/TRBV12-4
CASRDSDTGELFF
>TRBJ2-4|TRBV20-1
CSARGGAGLAKNIQYF
>TRBJ2-2|TRBV6-2/TRBV6-3
CASKRSAENTGELFF
>TRBJ1-2|TRBV2
CASSAFASASNYGYTF
>TRBJ1-1|TRBV12-3/TRBV12-4
CASRGFGTRDTEAFF
>TRBJ2-7|TRBV3-1
CASSPGPTYEQYF
>TRBJ2-7|TRBV7-2
CASSSDTFSYEQYF
>TRBJ1-2|TRBV20-1
CSAVGRDRSYGYTF
>TRBJ2-7|TRBV11-1
CASSLARGGTTYEQYF
>TRBJ2-1|TRBV12-3/TRBV12-4
CASSGTGRNEQFF
>TRBJ2-7|TRBV5-1
CASSLGLGQGAYEQYF
>TRBJ1-2|TRBV2
CASRPTGQGYTF
>TRBJ2-7|TRBV7-8
CASSSPLAGFYEQYF
>TRBJ2-3|TRBV7-8
CASGAGNEDTQYF
>TRBJ2-3|TRBV29-1
CSVRQGIGTDTQYF
>TRBJ2-1|TRBV23-1
CASSRTSGGPEQFF
>TRBJ1-6|TRBV7-2
CASRGTPGGLNSPLHF
>TRBJ1-5|TRBV6-6
CASSYRPGQGDGAQHF
>TRBJ2-6|TRBV5-5
CASTFRTALSGANVLTF
>TRBJ1-2|TRBV28
CASSLVTVRPGYGYTF